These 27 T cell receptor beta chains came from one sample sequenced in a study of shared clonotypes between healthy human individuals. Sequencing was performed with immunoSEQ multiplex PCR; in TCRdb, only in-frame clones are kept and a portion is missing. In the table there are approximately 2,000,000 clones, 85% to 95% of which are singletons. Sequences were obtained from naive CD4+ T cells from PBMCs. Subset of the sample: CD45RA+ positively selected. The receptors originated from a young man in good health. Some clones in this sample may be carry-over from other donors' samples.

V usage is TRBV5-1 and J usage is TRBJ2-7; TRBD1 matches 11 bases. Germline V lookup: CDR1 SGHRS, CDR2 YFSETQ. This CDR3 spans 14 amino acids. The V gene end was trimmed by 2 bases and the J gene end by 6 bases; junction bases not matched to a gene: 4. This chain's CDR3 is CASSFSGTGGEQYF. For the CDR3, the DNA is TGCGCCAGCAGCTTCTCCGGGACAGGGGGCGAGCAGTACTTC.

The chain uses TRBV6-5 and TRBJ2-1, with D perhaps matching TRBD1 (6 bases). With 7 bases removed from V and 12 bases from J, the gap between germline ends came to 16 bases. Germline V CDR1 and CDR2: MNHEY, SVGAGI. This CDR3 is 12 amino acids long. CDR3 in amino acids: CASTTHRGLQFF. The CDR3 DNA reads TGTGCCAGCACCACACATAGGGGGTTGCAGTTCTTC.

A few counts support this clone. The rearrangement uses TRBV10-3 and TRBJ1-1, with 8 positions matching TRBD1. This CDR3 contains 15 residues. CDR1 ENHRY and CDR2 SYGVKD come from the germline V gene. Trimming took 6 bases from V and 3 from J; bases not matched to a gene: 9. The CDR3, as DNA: TGTGCCATCAGCCCCGACAGGGGCCAGTACACTGAAGCTTTCTTT. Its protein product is CAISPDRGQYTEAFF.

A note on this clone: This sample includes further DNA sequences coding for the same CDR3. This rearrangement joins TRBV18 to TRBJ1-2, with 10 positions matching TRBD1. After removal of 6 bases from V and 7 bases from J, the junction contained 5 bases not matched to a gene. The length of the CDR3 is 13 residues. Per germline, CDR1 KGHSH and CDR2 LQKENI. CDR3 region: CASSPGQGSGYTF. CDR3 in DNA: TGTGCCAGCTCCCCGGGACAGGGGTCTGGCTACACCTTC.

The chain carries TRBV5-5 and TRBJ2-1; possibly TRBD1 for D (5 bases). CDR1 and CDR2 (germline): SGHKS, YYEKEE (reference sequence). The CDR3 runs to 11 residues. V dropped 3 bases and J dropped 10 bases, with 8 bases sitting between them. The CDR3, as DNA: TGTGCCAGCAGCTGGGGCAGGGAGCAGTTCTTC. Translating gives CASSWGREQFF.

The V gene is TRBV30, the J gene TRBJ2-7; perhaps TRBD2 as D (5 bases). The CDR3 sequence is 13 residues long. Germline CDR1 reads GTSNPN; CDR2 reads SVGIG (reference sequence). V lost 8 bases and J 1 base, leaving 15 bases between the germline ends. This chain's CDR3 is CALTSTGSYEQYF. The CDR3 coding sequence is TGTGCCCTTACCTCTACGGGGTCCTACGAGCAGTACTTC.

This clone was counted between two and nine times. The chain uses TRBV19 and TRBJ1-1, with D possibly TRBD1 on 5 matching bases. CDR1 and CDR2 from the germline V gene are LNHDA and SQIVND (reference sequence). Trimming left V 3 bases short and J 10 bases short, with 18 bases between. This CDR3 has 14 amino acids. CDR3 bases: TGTGCCAGTAGTATTGGCTCCGGGACGAGTGTAGCTTTCTTT. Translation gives CASSIGSGTSVAFF.

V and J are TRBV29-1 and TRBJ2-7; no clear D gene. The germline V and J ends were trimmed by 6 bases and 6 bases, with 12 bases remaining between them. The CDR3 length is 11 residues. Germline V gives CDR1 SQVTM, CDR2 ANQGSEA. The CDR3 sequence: CSVYRTGEQYF. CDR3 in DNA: TGCAGCGTCTACCGGACGGGCGAGCAGTACTTC.

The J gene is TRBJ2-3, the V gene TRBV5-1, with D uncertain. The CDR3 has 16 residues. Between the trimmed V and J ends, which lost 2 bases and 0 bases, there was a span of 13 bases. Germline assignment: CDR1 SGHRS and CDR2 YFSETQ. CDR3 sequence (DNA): TGCGCCAGCAGCTTTGGAGTCAATCCTAGCACAGATACGCAGTATTTT. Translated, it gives CASSFGVNPSTDTQYF.

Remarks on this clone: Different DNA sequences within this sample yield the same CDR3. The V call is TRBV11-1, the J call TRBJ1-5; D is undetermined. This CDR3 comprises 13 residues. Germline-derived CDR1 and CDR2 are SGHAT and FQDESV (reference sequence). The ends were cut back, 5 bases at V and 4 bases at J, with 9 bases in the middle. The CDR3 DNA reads TGTGCCAGCAGCCCCGGAGGAAATCAGCCCCAGCATTTT. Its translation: CASSPGGNQPQHF.

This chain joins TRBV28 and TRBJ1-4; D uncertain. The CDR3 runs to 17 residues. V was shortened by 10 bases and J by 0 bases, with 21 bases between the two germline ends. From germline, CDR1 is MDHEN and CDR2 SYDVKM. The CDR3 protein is CATDPRPGSATNEKLFF. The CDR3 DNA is TGTGCCACCGACCCCCGACCTGGGAGTGCAACTAATGAAAAACTGTTTTTT.

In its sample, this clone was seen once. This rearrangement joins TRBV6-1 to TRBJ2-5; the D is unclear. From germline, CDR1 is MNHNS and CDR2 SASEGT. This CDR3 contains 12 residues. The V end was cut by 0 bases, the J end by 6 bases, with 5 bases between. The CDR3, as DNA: TGTGCCAGCAGTGAAGCCGTCCAGACCCAGTACTTC. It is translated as CASSEAVQTQYF.

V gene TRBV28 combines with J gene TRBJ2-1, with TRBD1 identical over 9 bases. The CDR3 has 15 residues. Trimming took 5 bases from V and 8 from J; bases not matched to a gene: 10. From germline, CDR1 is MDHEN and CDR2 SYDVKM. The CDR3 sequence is CASSTGQGRRYEQFF. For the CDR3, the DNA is TGTGCCAGCAGTACGGGACAGGGAAGGAGGTATGAGCAGTTCTTC.

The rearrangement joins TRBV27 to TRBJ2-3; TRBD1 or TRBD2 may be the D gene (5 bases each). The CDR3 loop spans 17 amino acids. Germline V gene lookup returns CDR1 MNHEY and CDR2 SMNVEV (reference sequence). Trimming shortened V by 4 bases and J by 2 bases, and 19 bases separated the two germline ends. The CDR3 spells CASSSTPPGPNTDTQYF. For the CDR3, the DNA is TGTGCCAGCAGTTCCACCCCGCCGGGGCCAAACACAGATACGCAGTATTTT.

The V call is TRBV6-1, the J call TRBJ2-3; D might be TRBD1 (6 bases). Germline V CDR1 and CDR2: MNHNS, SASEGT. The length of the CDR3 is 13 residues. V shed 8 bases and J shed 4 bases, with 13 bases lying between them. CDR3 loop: CASSRGLADTQYF. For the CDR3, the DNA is TGTGCCAGCTCCAGGGGATTGGCAGATACGCAGTATTTT.

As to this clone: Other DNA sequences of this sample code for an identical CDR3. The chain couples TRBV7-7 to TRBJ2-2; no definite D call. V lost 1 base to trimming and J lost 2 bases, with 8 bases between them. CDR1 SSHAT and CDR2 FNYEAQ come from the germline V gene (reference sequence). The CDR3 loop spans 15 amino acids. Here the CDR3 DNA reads TGTGCCAGCAGCTTAGGTACGGCAAACACCGGGGAGCTGTTTTTT. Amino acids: CASSLGTANTGELFF.

CDR3 nucleotides: TGTGCCAGCAGCTGGGGGACTAGCGGTGCCGGCGGGGATGAGCAGTTCTTC. Residues: CASSWGTSGAGGDEQFF. The J gene is TRBJ2-1, the V gene TRBV7-8; 11 bases map to TRBD2. V was pared by 4 bases and J by 8 bases, with 13 bases of the junction left unmatched. There are 17 residues in the CDR3. Germline lookup yields CDR1 SGHVS and CDR2 FQNEAQ.

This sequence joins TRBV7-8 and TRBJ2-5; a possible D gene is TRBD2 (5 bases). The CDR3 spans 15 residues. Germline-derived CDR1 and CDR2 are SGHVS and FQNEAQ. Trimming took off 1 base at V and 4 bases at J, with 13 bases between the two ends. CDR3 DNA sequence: TGTGCCAGCAGCTTAGAGACGGGAAGGTTAGAGACCCAGTACTTC. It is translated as CASSLETGRLETQYF. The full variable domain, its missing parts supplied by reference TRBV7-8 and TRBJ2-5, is GAGVSQSPRYKVAKRGQDVALRCDPISGHVSLFWYQQALGQGPEFLTYFQNEAQLDKSGLPSDRFFAERPEGSVSTLKIQRTQQEDSAVYLCASSLETGRLETQYFGPGTRLLVL.

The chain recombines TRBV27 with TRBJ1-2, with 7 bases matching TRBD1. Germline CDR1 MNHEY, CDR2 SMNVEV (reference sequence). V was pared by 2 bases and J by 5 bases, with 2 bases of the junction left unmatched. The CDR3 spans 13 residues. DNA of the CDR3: TGTGCCAGCAGTTTAGGGGGACAGTATGGCTACACCTTC. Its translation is CASSLGGQYGYTF.

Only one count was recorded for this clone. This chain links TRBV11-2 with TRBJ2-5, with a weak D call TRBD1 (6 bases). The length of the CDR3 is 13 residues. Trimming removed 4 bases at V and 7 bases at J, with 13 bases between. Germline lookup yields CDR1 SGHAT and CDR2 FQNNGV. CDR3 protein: CASSSRQAGTQYF. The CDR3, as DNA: TGTGCCAGCAGCTCCCGACAGGCGGGGACCCAGTACTTC.

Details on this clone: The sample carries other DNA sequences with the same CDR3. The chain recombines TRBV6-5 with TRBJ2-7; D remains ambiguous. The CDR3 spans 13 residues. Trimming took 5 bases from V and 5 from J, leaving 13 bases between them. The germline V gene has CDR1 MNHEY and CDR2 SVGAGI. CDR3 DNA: TGTGCCAGCAGTCCCCCCGGGCAGGACGAGCAGTACTTC. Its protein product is CASSPPGQDEQYF.

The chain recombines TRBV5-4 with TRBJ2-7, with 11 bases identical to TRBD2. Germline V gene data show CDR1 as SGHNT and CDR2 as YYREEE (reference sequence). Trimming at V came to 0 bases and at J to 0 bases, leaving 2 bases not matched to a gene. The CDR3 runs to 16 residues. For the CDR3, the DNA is TGTGCCAGCAGCTTGGGACTAGCGGGATACTCCTACGAGCAGTACTTC. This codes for CASSLGLAGYSYEQYF.

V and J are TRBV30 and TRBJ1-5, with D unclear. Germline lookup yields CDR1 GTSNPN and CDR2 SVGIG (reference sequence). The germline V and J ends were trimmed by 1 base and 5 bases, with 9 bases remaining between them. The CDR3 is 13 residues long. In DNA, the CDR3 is TGTGCCTGGAGTGCCAGTGGCTATCAGCCCCAGCATTTT. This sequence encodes CAWSASGYQPQHF.

The DNA of the CDR3 is TGCGCCAGCAGCCAGCGGGAGGGCTACAATGAGCAGTTCTTC. It translates to CASSQREGYNEQFF. The chain carries TRBV4-1 and TRBJ2-1; TRBD2 matches at 9 bases. The CDR3 length is 14 residues. V lost 3 bases and J lost 3; bases outside the gene matches: 0. Germline CDR1 MGHRA, CDR2 YSYEKL.

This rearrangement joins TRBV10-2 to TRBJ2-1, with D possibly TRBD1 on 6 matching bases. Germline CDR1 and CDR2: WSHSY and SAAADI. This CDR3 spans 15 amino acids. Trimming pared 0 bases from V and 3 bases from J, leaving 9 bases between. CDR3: CASSESWGLYNEQFF. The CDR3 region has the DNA TGCGCCAGCAGTGAGTCGTGGGGGCTCTACAATGAGCAGTTCTTC.

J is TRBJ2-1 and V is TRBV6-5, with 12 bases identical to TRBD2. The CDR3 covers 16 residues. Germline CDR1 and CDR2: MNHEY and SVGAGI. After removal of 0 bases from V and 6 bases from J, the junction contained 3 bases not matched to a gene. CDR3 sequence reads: CASSYSASGRANEQFF. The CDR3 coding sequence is TGTGCCAGCAGTTACTCTGCTAGCGGGAGGGCCAATGAGCAGTTCTTC.

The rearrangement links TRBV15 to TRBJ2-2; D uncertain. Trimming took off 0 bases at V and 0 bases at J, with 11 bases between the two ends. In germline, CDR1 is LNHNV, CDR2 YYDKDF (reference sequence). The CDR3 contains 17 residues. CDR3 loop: CATSRDLPGTNTGELFF. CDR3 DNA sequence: TGTGCCACCAGCAGAGATCTTCCAGGAACGAACACCGGGGAGCTGTTTTTT.